This entry lists 7 T cell receptor beta chains sequenced from one sample in a study of blood T cells in healthy people across ages. For the second PCR, which ran for 7 to 11 cycles, a sample-barcoded 5' primer and a J-beta primer mix were used. TCRdb reanalysed the 5' RACE reads using MiXCR and keeps one entry per CDR3 protein. Of some 290,000 distinct CDR3 sequences in the sample, around 27% were seen once. The sample comprised blood. Every receptor here comes from a woman aged 70-85 years in good health.

This clonotype appeared a few times. CDR3 residues: CASSPGGINYGYTF. The DNA of the CDR3 is TGTGCCAGCAGCCCAGGGGGCATCAACTATGGCTACACCTTC. V gene TRBV9 combines with J gene TRBJ1-2, with TRBD1 identical over 8 bases. Germline V gene data show CDR1 as SGDLS and CDR2 as YYNGEE. Unmatched junction bases numbered 4, after V lost 4 bases and J lost 2 bases. The CDR3 extends over 14 amino acids.

This chain joins TRBV19 and TRBJ2-2; D uncertain. Germline assignment: CDR1 LNHDA and CDR2 SQIVND (reference sequence). This CDR3 contains 12 residues. The CDR3 spells CAALGNTGELFF. The CDR3 DNA follows: TGTGCTGCACTTGGGAACACCGGGGAGCTGTTTTTT.

V and J are TRBV5-1 and TRBJ2-5; no firm D call. The germline gives CDR1 SGHRS, CDR2 YFSETQ. This CDR3 is built from 16 residues. Trimming stripped 0 bases from V and 2 bases from J, with 14 bases between. This CDR3 is CASSLGGSKIQETQYF. The CDR3 DNA follows: TGCGCCAGCAGCTTGGGAGGCAGTAAGATTCAAGAGACCCAGTACTTC.

The chain uses TRBV7-9 and TRBJ2-5, with 11 nucleotides matching TRBD2. The V segment lost 5 bases and the J segment 5 bases; nucleotides outside the gene matches: 10. Germline assignment: CDR1 SEHNR and CDR2 FQNEAQ (reference sequence). The CDR3 covers 16 residues. CDR3: CASSLGLAADAETQYF. The CDR3 nucleotides are TGTGCCAGCAGCCTGGGACTAGCGGCCGATGCGGAGACCCAGTACTTC.

This clonotype was picked up a small number of times. The rearrangement joins TRBV20-1 to TRBJ2-5; D is perhaps TRBD1 or TRBD2 (5 bases each). CDR3 size: 12 residues. CDR1 and CDR2 from the germline V gene are DFQATT and SNEGSKA (reference sequence). V gave up 6 bases and J gave up 6 bases, with 14 bases separating them. CDR3 region: CSATGTMQTQYF. CDR3 coding DNA: TGCAGTGCCACCGGGACCATGCAGACCCAGTACTTC.

The gene calls are TRBV21-1 and TRBJ2-1. The J call may be faulty, since TRBJ2-7 better matches the DNA end. TRBV21-1 corresponds to a pseudogene. This CDR3 has 16 residues. The CDR3 DNA reads as TGTGCCAGCAGCAAAGATGCCAGCGGACGCTCCTACGAGCAGTACTTC. This sequence encodes CASSKDASGRSYEQYF.

With regard to this clonotype: The junction and the germline gene differ at one end; a read error may be behind it. The chain has TRBV5-1 and TRBJ1-4, with D tentatively TRBD1 (6 bases). Germline V gives CDR1 SGHRS, CDR2 YFSETQ. This CDR3 has 13 residues. The CDR3 reads CASRQGTNEKLVF. The CDR3 DNA is TGCGCCAGCAGACAGGGAACTAATGAAAAACTGGTTTTT. Filled out from reference TRBV5-1 and TRBJ1-4, the complete variable domain reads KAGVTQTPRYLIKTRGQQVTLSCSPISGHRSVSWYQQTPGQGLQFLFEYFSETQRNKGNFPGRFSGRQFSNSRSEMNVSTLELGDSALYLCASRQGTNEKLVFGSGTQLSVL.